The 18 T cell receptor beta chains in this list originate from one sample, sequenced in a study of T-cell reconstitution after alpha-beta-depleted transplantation in children. Unique molecular identifiers were incorporated during preparation of the TCRbeta library. TCRdb analysed the PCR reads with MiXCR anew, one entry per CDR3 protein. The sample has 600,000 to 700,000 distinct CDR3 sequences, roughly 17% seen once; the top ten hold approximately 1.1%. The sequencing used PBMCs from the stem cell graft donor, collected from the stem cell graft. The receptor source for this set is a human donor who donated a stem cell graft to a child with acute myeloid leukemia.

This clonotype was seen many times. The J gene is TRBJ2-7, the V gene TRBV6-6; D unresolved. This CDR3 has 13 residues. Germline V gene data show CDR1 as MNHNY and CDR2 as SVGAGI (reference sequence). V dropped 2 bases and J dropped 1 base, with 6 bases sitting between them. The CDR3 spells CASSYGGSYEQYV. CDR3 coding DNA: TGTGCCAGCAGTTACGGCGGTTCCTACGAGCAGTACGTC.

Worth noting for this clonotype: It may be a read error: a sequence one base away is much more abundant. The genes are TRBV12-3 or TRBV12-4 and TRBJ2-7, with 8 bases aligning to TRBD2. The V segment lost 2 bases and the J segment 7 bases; nucleotides outside the gene matches: 7. This CDR3 region has 14 residues. The DNA for the CDR3 is TGTGCCAGCAGTTTATATCCGGTAGCGGGGGAGCAGTACTTC. Translating gives CASSLYPVAGEQYF.

This sequence joins TRBV18 and TRBJ2-1, with TRBD1 matching over 11 bases. V lost 5 bases and J lost 1; bases outside the gene matches: 4. CDR3 length equals 16 residues. CDR1 and CDR2 (germline): KGHSH, LQKENI. In DNA form, the CDR3 reads TGTGCCAGCTCAGAGGACAGGGGGCTGTCCTACAATGAGCAGTTCTTC. This translates into CASSEDRGLSYNEQFF.

The sample holds a few counts of this clonotype. The gene calls are TRBV7-2 and TRBJ2-7, with 9 bases that match TRBD1. V lost 6 bases, J lost 4 bases, and 7 bases stayed unmatched. There are 14 residues in the CDR3. Germline CDR1 and CDR2: SGHTA and FQGNSA. For the CDR3, the DNA is TGTGCCAGCAGTACCGGGACAGGGAGATACGAGCAGTACTTC. Protein sequence: CASSTGTGRYEQYF. Filled out from reference TRBV7-2 and TRBJ2-7, the complete variable domain reads GAGVSQSPSNKVTEKGKDVELRCDPISGHTALYWYRQSLGQGLEFLIYFQGNSAPDKSGLPSDRFSAERTGGSVSTLTIQRTQQEDSAVYLCASSTGTGRYEQYFGPGTRLTVT.

This clonotype was recorded at least ten times. This chain connects TRBV20-1 to TRBJ1-2; D is possibly TRBD1 (5 bases). This CDR3 is built from 13 residues. The V end was cut by 3 bases, the J end by 6 bases, with 14 bases between. The V gene's germline CDR1 is DFQATT and CDR2 SNEGSKA (reference sequence). The CDR3 DNA follows: TGCAGTGCTAGTTCAGGGCCCGGCGATGGCTACACCTTC. Protein product: CSASSGPGDGYTF.

A remark on this clonotype: The junction does not match germline at one end; this may be a read error. The rearrangement links TRBV6-2 or TRBV6-3 to TRBJ2-7; TRBD1 or TRBD2 may be the D gene (6 bases each). The germline gives CDR1 MNHEY, CDR2 SVGEGT. The CDR3 covers 15 residues. This CDR3 is CASTDGGGLSHEQYF. The CDR3 region has the DNA TGTGCCAGCACCGACGGAGGGGGACTCTCCCACGAGCAGTACTTC.

Ten or more counts support this clonotype. This rearrangement joins TRBV7-2 to TRBJ2-5; 7 bases match TRBD2. Per germline, CDR1 SGHTA and CDR2 FQGNSA. The V and J ends lost 5 bases and 5 bases, in that order; junction bases with no gene match: 8. The CDR3 totals 14 residues. The CDR3 DNA reads TGTGCCAGCAGCCCAAAGCGGGGTTGGGAGACCCAGTACTTC. Translated, it gives CASSPKRGWETQYF.

As concerns this clonotype: At one boundary the junction diverges from the germline segment, which might be a read error. The chain joins TRBV7-2 to TRBJ1-4; D is ambiguous. Germline CDR1 is SGHTA and CDR2 is FQGNSA. The CDR3 spans 11 residues. The CDR3 loop is CASGFGEKLFF. The CDR3 DNA sequence: TGTGCCAGCGGCTTTGGGGAAAAACTGTTTTTT.

This clonotype was detected ten times or more. The chain uses TRBV20-1 and TRBJ1-2; D is unclear. The CDR3 is made up of 15 amino acids. The ends were cut back, 3 bases at V and 4 bases at J, with 18 bases in the middle. Germline-derived CDR1 and CDR2 are DFQATT and SNEGSKA (reference sequence). This chain's CDR3 is CSARDPEKVVYGYTF. CDR3 sequence (DNA): TGCAGTGCTAGGGACCCCGAGAAGGTGGTCTATGGCTACACCTTC.

This clonotype was picked up many times. J is TRBJ2-1 and V is TRBV6-5, with D unresolved. The V end was cut by 2 bases, the J end by 1 base, with 6 bases between. Per germline, CDR1 MNHEY and CDR2 SVGAGI. The CDR3 extends over 14 amino acids. The CDR3 DNA reads TGTGCCAGCAGTTACAAGGATTCCTACAATGAGCAGTTCTTC. Encoded protein: CASSYKDSYNEQFF.

The table lists this clonotype with a few counts. V usage is TRBV5-1 and J usage is TRBJ2-3, with 14 positions matching TRBD2. CDR1 and CDR2 from the germline V gene are SGHRS and YFSETQ. The V and J ends lost 5 bases and 3 bases, in that order; junction bases with no gene match: 2. CDR3 length: 15 amino acids. In DNA, the CDR3 is TGCGCCAGCAGGGGACTAGCGGGGGTGACAGATACGCAGTATTTT. As protein: CASRGLAGVTDTQYF. Together with reference TRBV5-1 and TRBJ2-3, the CDR3 gives the full variable domain: KAGVTQTPRYLIKTRGQQVTLSCSPISGHRSVSWYQQTPGQGLQFLFEYFSETQRNKGNFPGRFSGRQFSNSRSEMNVSTLELGDSALYLCASRGLAGVTDTQYFGPGTRLTVL.

This clonotype has at least ten counts. The gene calls are TRBV5-5 and TRBJ1-4; weak D call: TRBD1 (6 bases). Trimming took off 6 bases at V and 8 bases at J, with 23 bases between the two ends. The CDR3 spans 16 residues. Germline-derived CDR1 and CDR2 are SGHKS and YYEKEE (reference sequence). The CDR3 here is CASTYTGGAINEKLFF. The CDR3 coding sequence is TGTGCCAGCACCTATACTGGGGGCGCGATTAACGAAAAACTGTTTTTT.

At least ten counts were recorded for this clonotype. The chain uses TRBV10-3 and TRBJ2-7, with 7 positions matching TRBD1. The V segment lost 2 bases and the J segment 0 bases; nucleotides outside the gene matches: 4. The CDR3 consists of 15 residues. Germline lookup yields CDR1 ENHRY and CDR2 SYGVKD. The CDR3 DNA follows: TGTGCCATCAGTGAGGGACAGGAAGTCTCCTACGAGCAGTACTTC. Translated: CAISEGQEVSYEQYF.

In this sample, this clonotype turned up a few times. The CDR3 is CAWRGTGAGNEQFF. CDR3 DNA: TGTGCCTGGAGGGGTACAGGGGCTGGGAATGAGCAGTTCTTC. This chain joins TRBV30 and TRBJ2-1; the match to TRBD1 covers 7 bases. The V gene end was trimmed by 3 bases and the J gene end by 7 bases; junction bases not matched to a gene: 9. This CDR3 has 14 amino acids. Germline V gene data show CDR1 as GTSNPN and CDR2 as SVGIG (reference sequence).

The CDR3 is CASSAGMMGGVAKNIQYF. The CDR3 DNA is TGTGCCAGCAGCGCCGGAATGATGGGGGGTGTAGCCAAAAACATTCAGTACTTC. The J gene is TRBJ2-4, the V gene TRBV9, with D possibly TRBD2 on 6 matching bases. V was clipped by 3 bases and J by 0 bases, with 19 bases between them. Germline V gene lookup returns CDR1 SGDLS and CDR2 YYNGEE. CDR3 length: 18 residues.

Ten or more counts support this clonotype. The rearrangement joins TRBV4-3 to TRBJ2-6; 8 nucleotides align to TRBD1. The CDR3 has 18 amino acids. Germline-derived CDR1 and CDR2 are LGHNA and YSLEER. V trimming: 1 base; J trimming: 1 base; junction bases outside the gene matches: 6. DNA of the CDR3: TGCGCCAGCAGCCAAGTTACAGGGGGTAGGTCTGGGGCCAACGTCCTGACTTTC. Its protein is CASSQVTGGRSGANVLTF.

The chain has TRBV7-9 and TRBJ2-1; D may be TRBD2 (6 bases). V lost 0 bases, J lost 9 bases, and 12 bases lay in between. This CDR3 has 14 amino acids. CDR1 is SEHNR and CDR2 is FQNEAQ in the germline V gene (reference sequence). CDR3 DNA: TGTGCCAGCAGCTTAGCCACAGGAGGGACTGAGCAGTTCTTC. Its protein is CASSLATGGTEQFF.

The chain links TRBV28 to TRBJ2-7; D is undetermined. With 3 bases removed from V and 1 base from J, the gap between germline ends came to 7 bases. The CDR3 has 13 amino acids. Germline CDR1 is MDHEN and CDR2 is SYDVKM. In DNA form, the CDR3 reads TGTGCCAGCAGTTTCGGGCTGTCCTACGAGCAGTACGTC. Protein: CASSFGLSYEQYV.